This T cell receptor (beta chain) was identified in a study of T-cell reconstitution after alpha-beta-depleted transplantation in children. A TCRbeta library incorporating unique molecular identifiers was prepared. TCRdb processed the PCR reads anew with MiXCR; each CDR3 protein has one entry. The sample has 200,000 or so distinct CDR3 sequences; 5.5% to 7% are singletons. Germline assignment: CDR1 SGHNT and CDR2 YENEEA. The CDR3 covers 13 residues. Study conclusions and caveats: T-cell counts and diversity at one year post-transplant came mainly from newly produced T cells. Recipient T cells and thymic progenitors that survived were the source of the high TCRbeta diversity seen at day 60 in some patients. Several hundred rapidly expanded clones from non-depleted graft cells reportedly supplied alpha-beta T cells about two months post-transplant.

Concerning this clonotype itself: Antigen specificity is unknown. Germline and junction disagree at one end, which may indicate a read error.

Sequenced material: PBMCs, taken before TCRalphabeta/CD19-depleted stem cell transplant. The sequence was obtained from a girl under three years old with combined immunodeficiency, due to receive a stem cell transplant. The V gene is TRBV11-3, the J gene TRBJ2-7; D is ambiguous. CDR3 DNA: TGTGCCAGCAGCTTAGGACAAACCTACGAGCAGAACTTC. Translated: CASSLGQTYEQNF.